Listed below are T cell receptor beta chains from one sample, sequenced in a study of spatial heterogeneity in lung cancer. TCRdb independently ran MiXCR on the 5' RACE reads; one entry per CDR3 protein. Among fewer than 15,000 distinct CDR3 sequences listed, more than 3% were seen once. Material: lung tumor tissue, obtained at surgery. These receptors were obtained from a male donor with early-stage non-small cell lung cancer. CDR3s include the opening cysteine and the closing phenylalanine or tryptophan. D genes are given only for firm matches. Only part of the rows carry a size: once, few, many, or a class if the clone is expanded.

V: TRBV20-1; length: 15; J: TRBJ1-2; D: NA; size: few; DNA: TGCAGTGCTTACCGACAGACGTTAGCTAACTATGGCTACACCTTC; CDR3: CSAYRQTLANYGYTF
V: TRBV4-3; length: 13; J: TRBJ1-1; D: NA; size: many; DNA: TGCGCCAGCAGCCATGAAAGGCCAGGCCAAAAGTTCTTT; CDR3: CASSHERPGQKFF
V: TRBV27; length: 13; J: TRBJ2-2; D: NA; size: many; DNA: TGTGCCAGCAGTAGAGAGTTGACCGGGGAGCTGTTTTTT; CDR3: CASSRELTGELFF
V: TRBV7-2; length: 15; J: TRBJ1-5; D: TRBD1; size: few; DNA: TGTGCCAGCAGTACAGGGGCTGGCAGCAATCAGCCCCAGCATTTT; CDR3: CASSTGAGSNQPQHF
V: TRBV3-1; length: 14; J: TRBJ1-6; D: NA; size: NA; DNA: TGTGCCAGCAGCCAGGTTTCCAGGGATTCACCCCTCCACTTT; CDR3: CASSQVSRDSPLHF
V: TRBV9; length: 16; J: TRBJ1-4; D: TRBD1; size: many; DNA: TGTGCCAGCAGCGCCCATTTAGGACAGGGGGGTGAAAAACTGTTTTTT; CDR3: CASSAHLGQGGEKLFF
V: TRBV12-3/TRBV12-4; length: 14; J: TRBJ2-7; D: TRBD1; size: medium-sized; DNA: TGTGCCAGCAGTACGACAGGGGGTGGCTACGAGCAGTACTTC; CDR3: CASSTTGGGYEQYF
V: TRBV5-4; length: 15; J: TRBJ2-7; D: NA; size: many; DNA: TGTGCCAGCAGCTTGGGCGGGCCGTACTCCTACGAGCAGTACTTC; CDR3: CASSLGGPYSYEQYF
V: TRBV5-1; length: 14; J: TRBJ1-6; D: NA; size: many; DNA: TGCGCCAGCAGCTTGGGACAGGTTAACGCACCCCTCCACTTT; CDR3: CASSLGQVNAPLHF
V: TRBV7-9; length: 13; J: TRBJ1-1; D: NA; size: many; DNA: TGTGCCAGCAGCTTAGAAGTCAACACTGAAGCTTTCTTT; CDR3: CASSLEVNTEAFF
V: TRBV9; length: 15; J: TRBJ1-4; D: TRBD1; size: many; DNA: TGTGCCAGCAGCTTTACCGGGACAGCTAATGAAAAACTGTTTTTT; CDR3: CASSFTGTANEKLFF
V: TRBV12-3/TRBV12-4; length: 18; J: TRBJ2-3; D: NA; size: many; DNA: TGTGCCAGCAGTTTAGCGCTGGGGCTTACAATAAACACAGATACGCAGTATTTT; CDR3: CASSLALGLTINTDTQYF
V: TRBV29-1; length: 12; J: TRBJ1-2; D: NA; size: many; DNA: TGCAGCGTTGAAGATCTGACACTAAGAGGCACCTTC; CDR3: CSVEDLTLRGTF
V: TRBV18; length: 18; J: TRBJ2-7; D: NA; size: many; DNA: TGTGCCAGCTCATCACTCACCCCTCTTCGGAAACCCTCCTACGAGCAGTACTTC; CDR3: CASSSLTPLRKPSYEQYF
V: TRBV6-6; length: 15; J: TRBJ1-5; D: NA; size: many; DNA: TGTGCCAGCAGCGAAGGAAGGTATAGCAATCAGCCCCAGCATTTT; CDR3: CASSEGRYSNQPQHF
V: TRBV7-9; length: 13; J: TRBJ1-1; D: NA; size: many; DNA: TGTGCCAGCAGCTTGGATGTTAACACTGAAGCTTTCTTT; CDR3: CASSLDVNTEAFF
V: TRBV14; length: 12; J: TRBJ1-1; D: NA; size: many; DNA: TGTGCCAGCAGCTACGGACAGTTTGAAGCTTTCTTT; CDR3: CASSYGQFEAFF
V: TRBV5-1; length: 14; J: TRBJ2-7; D: NA; size: many; DNA: TGCGCCAGCAGCTTGTCCAGGTACTCCTACGAGCAGTACTTC; CDR3: CASSLSRYSYEQYF
V: TRBV29-1; length: 12; J: TRBJ2-3; D: NA; size: medium-sized; DNA: TGCAGCGTCGACGGCAGCACAGATACGCAGTATTTT; CDR3: CSVDGSTDTQYF
V: TRBV10-2; length: 14; J: TRBJ2-1; D: NA; size: many; DNA: TGCGCCAGCAGTGTATCGCGGAAACAAAATGAGCAGTTCTTC; CDR3: CASSVSRKQNEQFF
V: TRBV12-3/TRBV12-4; length: 13; J: TRBJ1-3; D: NA; size: many; DNA: TGTGCCAGCAGCTATGGCTCTGGAAACACCATATATTTT; CDR3: CASSYGSGNTIYF
V: TRBV28; length: 16; J: TRBJ2-7; D: TRBD1; size: few; DNA: TGTGCCAGCAGCCGCCCCGGGGGACAGGCTTCCTACGAGCAGTACTTC; CDR3: CASSRPGGQASYEQYF
V: TRBV10-3; length: 13; J: TRBJ1-2; D: TRBD1; size: medium-sized; DNA: TGTGCCATCAGCGGACAGGGGTCATATGGCTACACCTTC; CDR3: CAISGQGSYGYTF
V: TRBV6-5; length: 16; J: TRBJ1-5; D: TRBD1; size: many; DNA: TGTGCCAGCAGCCGGCGACAGGGACGTTGGAATCAGCCCCAGCATTTT; CDR3: CASSRRQGRWNQPQHF
V: TRBV12-3/TRBV12-4; length: 15; J: TRBJ1-5; D: NA; size: NA; DNA: TGTGCCAGCAGTTTAGGGGGGTTGAGCAATCAGCCCCAGCATTTT; CDR3: CASSLGGLSNQPQHF
V: TRBV11-2; length: 14; J: TRBJ1-3; D: NA; size: many; DNA: TGTGCCAGCAGCTTAGCGGAGGTTCAGAACACCATATATTTT; CDR3: CASSLAEVQNTIYF
V: TRBV19; length: 14; J: TRBJ2-5; D: TRBD1; size: many; DNA: TGTGCCAGTAGTCCCCAGGGGGTCCAGGAGACCCAGTACTTC; CDR3: CASSPQGVQETQYF
V: TRBV7-2; length: 14; J: TRBJ1-6; D: NA; size: many; DNA: TGTGCCAGCAGCACGGACAGTTTTAATTCACCCCTCCACTTT; CDR3: CASSTDSFNSPLHF
V: TRBV27; length: 17; J: TRBJ1-6; D: TRBD1; size: many; DNA: TGTGCCAGCACTGGGACAGGTGCCACGCTCAGGAATTCACCCCTCCACTTT; CDR3: CASTGTGATLRNSPLHF
V: TRBV20-1; length: 12; J: TRBJ2-7; D: NA; size: many; DNA: TGCAGTGCTAGGGGTTACTCCTACGAGCAGTACTTC; CDR3: CSARGYSYEQYF
V: TRBV6-5; length: 17; J: TRBJ2-1; D: TRBD2; size: few; DNA: TGTGCCAGCAGTTACTCCCCCTCTAGCGGGAGGATCAATGAGCAGTTCTTC; CDR3: CASSYSPSSGRINEQFF
V: TRBV5-4; length: 15; J: TRBJ2-3; D: TRBD1; size: many; DNA: TGTGCCAGCAGCGAGACAGGGGGCGCCACAGATACGCAGTATTTT; CDR3: CASSETGGATDTQYF
V: TRBV29-1; length: 12; J: TRBJ1-1; D: NA; size: medium-sized; DNA: TGCAGCGTTGTTGGGGCGAACACTGAAGCTTTCTTT; CDR3: CSVVGANTEAFF